Reported below is one T cell receptor (beta chain). The antigen remains unidentified. This sample also contains other DNA sequences that code for the same CDR3. The record originates from a study of T cell responses to AZD1222 COVID-19 vaccine. Whole-study results and caveats: Following two doses of AZD1222, Spike-specific TCR breadth and depth rose. Reportedly, nearly half of unique spike TCRs recognized epitopes outside B.1.351/B.1.1.7 mutations. It should be noted that donors were predominantly white British and more often female, and clonal diversity was possibly underestimated.

Libraries were prepared by immunoSEQ multiplex PCR; TCRdb keeps only in-frame clonotypes and omits some of them. The repertoire has 150,000 to 200,000 clones, approximately 94% of them found once; the top ten carry less than 3%. The length of the CDR3 is 12 residues. Trimming at V came to 8 bases and at J to 2 bases, leaving 1 base not matched to a gene. Germline CDR1 and CDR2: LNHDA and SQIVND (reference sequence). V and J are TRBV19 and TRBJ2-7; 9 bases fit TRBD1. Sequencing was performed on peripheral blood, taken on day 0 of AZD1222 vaccination. The sequence was obtained from an adult in good health. In nucleotides, the CDR3 is TGTGCCAGTGGACAGGGGCCCTACGAGCAGTACTTC. Residues: CASGQGPYEQYF.